Detailed here is one T cell receptor beta chain. The record originates from a study of T cell changes during pregnancy in multiple sclerosis. Profiled with immunoSEQ multiplex PCR; TCRdb holds only in-frame clones, not every one. Of more than 85,000 clones in the sample, 90% to 95% were seen once. The V end was cut by 0 bases, the J end by 11 bases, with 13 bases between. Germline CDR1 is MRHNA and CDR2 is SNTAGT. The CDR3 is made up of 13 amino acids. This TCR was sampled from a female donor with multiple sclerosis, enrolled in a pregnancy study. The rearrangement uses TRBV6-4 and TRBJ1-1; no definite D call. Sequences were derived from peripheral blood, sampled before pregnancy. In DNA, the CDR3 is TGTGCCAGCAGTGACTCGACGGGAGGATGGGCTTTCTTT. Its protein is CASSDSTGGWAFF.